The next 21 T cell receptor beta chains were all read from a single sample in a study of OX40 agonist ivuxolimab in advanced cancers. Some clones are missing from TCRdb's copy, which holds only in-frame ones; the method was immunoSEQ multiplex PCR. The top ten clones hold under 2% of a sample with around 50,000 clones, around 87% of them seen once. The sample consisted of CD4+ or CD8+ T cells sorted from blood, taken in a trial of the OX40 agonist ivuxolimab. The source of these receptors is an adult with an advanced solid tumor such as melanoma, head and neck, liver or kidney cancer.

J is TRBJ2-2 and V is TRBV5-1, with unresolved D. Germline V gene data show CDR1 as SGHRS and CDR2 as YFSETQ. V shed 0 bases and J shed 0 bases, with 6 bases lying between them. The CDR3 totals 15 residues. Written as DNA, the CDR3 is TGCGCCAGCAGCTTGGGCGCCACGAACACCGGGGAGCTGTTTTTT. This gives the protein CASSLGATNTGELFF.

DNA for the CDR3: TGCGCCAGCAGTTGGGCCCGTGAGACACCCCTCCACTTT. It translates to CASSWARETPLHF. The chain couples TRBV5-1 to TRBJ1-6; unclear D gene. The CDR3 runs to 13 residues. Germline loops: CDR1 SGHRS, CDR2 YFSETQ. V gave up 5 bases and J gave up 11 bases, with 14 bases separating them.

This clone has just one count. The chain joins TRBV18 to TRBJ1-1; tentatively, D is TRBD1 (5 bases). V was cut by 6 bases and J by 5 bases, with 10 bases left in between. The CDR3 runs to 12 residues. Germline assignment: CDR1 KGHSH and CDR2 LQKENI. This CDR3 is CASSTGETEAFF. In DNA, the CDR3 is TGTGCCAGCTCTACGGGGGAAACTGAAGCTTTCTTT.

The chain is built from TRBV2 and TRBJ1-1; D is perhaps TRBD1 (6 bases). In germline, CDR1 is SNHLY, CDR2 FYNNEI. V was clipped by 2 bases and J by 1 base, with 11 bases between them. CDR3 size: 15 residues. The CDR3 loop reads CASSEWDTTNTEAFF. The CDR3 DNA follows: TGTGCCAGCAGTGAATGGGACACGACGAACACTGAAGCTTTCTTT.

The CDR3 is CASSLEAQYYGYTF. The CDR3 region has the DNA TGTGCCAGCAGCTTAGAGGCCCAGTACTATGGCTACACCTTC. The chain couples TRBV7-2 to TRBJ1-2; the D is unclear. Trimming pared 1 base from V and 3 bases from J, leaving 9 bases between. CDR3 length equals 14 residues. In germline, CDR1 is SGHTA, CDR2 FQGNSA.

The CDR3 DNA sequence: TGCGCCAGCTCGACAGGGAACACTGAAGCTTTCTTT. Amino acids: CASSTGNTEAFF. The chain has TRBV5-1 and TRBJ1-1; a possible D gene is TRBD1 (6 bases). Germline assignment: CDR1 SGHRS and CDR2 YFSETQ. V was clipped by 7 bases and J by 1 base, with 8 bases between them. This CDR3 contains 12 residues.

This clone was seen a few times. The V gene is TRBV6-5, the J gene TRBJ1-1; TRBD1 matches 9 bases. The length of the CDR3 is 15 residues. Looked up from germline, CDR1 is MNHEY and CDR2 is SVGAGI. V lost 5 bases to trimming and J lost 4 bases; unmatched junction nucleotides: 8. For the CDR3, the DNA is TGTGCCAGCAGTACGGGACAGGGCCATGTCACTGAAGCTTTCTTT. Encoded protein: CASSTGQGHVTEAFF.

The gene calls are TRBV6-4 and TRBJ2-3, with 9 bases lining up with TRBD2. CDR1 is MRHNA and CDR2 is SNTAGT in the germline V gene. The CDR3 extends over 16 amino acids. J gave up 1 base and V 4 bases, and 6 bases lay outside the gene matches. The DNA of the CDR3 is TGTGCCAGCAGTGCTAGCGGGAAATCCCGCACAGATACGCAGTATTTT. Translation gives CASSASGKSRTDTQYF.

The DNA for the CDR3 is TGTGCCACGAAACAGGGGGGATATTATGGCTACACCTTC. Its protein product is CATKQGGYYGYTF. This rearrangement joins TRBV6-5 to TRBJ1-2; TRBD1 matches 8 bases. Germline V CDR1 and CDR2: MNHEY, SVGAGI. The CDR3 runs 13 residues. V lost 10 bases to trimming and J lost 5 bases; unmatched junction nucleotides: 9.

The chain has TRBV7-9 and TRBJ1-1, with D unclear. Trimming removed 2 bases at V and 8 bases at J, with 9 bases between. CDR1 is SEHNR and CDR2 is FQNEAQ in the germline V gene (reference sequence). The CDR3 extends over 12 amino acids. This CDR3 is CASSLMAVEAFF. CDR3 in DNA: TGTGCCAGCAGCTTAATGGCAGTAGAAGCTTTCTTT.

This chain joins TRBV5-1 and TRBJ1-4; 10 bases map to TRBD1. V trimming: 5 bases; J trimming: 6 bases; junction bases outside the gene matches: 4. There are 14 residues in the CDR3. Looked up from germline, CDR1 is SGHRS and CDR2 is YFSETQ. CDR3 region: CASRPGTGDEKLFF. Written as DNA, the CDR3 is TGCGCCAGCAGGCCCGGGACAGGGGATGAAAAACTGTTTTTT.

The chain combines TRBV18 with TRBJ2-1, with 11 bases fitting TRBD1. Germline trimming cut 3 bases from V and 6 bases from J; bases unmatched to any gene: 4. The CDR3 totals 15 residues. CDR1 and CDR2 from the germline V gene are KGHSH and LQKENI. CDR3 nucleotide sequence: TGTGCCAGCTCACCCGGGACAGGGGGGCTCAATGAGCAGTTCTTC. Translation: CASSPGTGGLNEQFF.

This chain uses TRBV11-3 with TRBJ2-1, with 11 nucleotides matching TRBD1. The J segment lost 6 bases and the V segment lost 4 bases, leaving 8 bases of the junction unmatched. This CDR3 region has 16 residues. Germline CDR1 SGHNT, CDR2 YENEEA. CDR3 sequence reads: CASSSRDRGSGNEQFF. The CDR3 DNA sequence: TGTGCCAGCAGCTCCCGGGACAGGGGGTCGGGCAATGAGCAGTTCTTC.

The rearrangement uses TRBV2 and TRBJ2-7; 10 bases match TRBD1. This CDR3 has 15 amino acids. V shed 6 bases and J 7 bases; nucleotides not matched to a gene: 12. Germline CDR1 SNHLY, CDR2 FYNNEI. The CDR3 here is CASRDSTGGYGEQYV. The CDR3, as DNA: TGTGCCAGCAGGGATTCGACAGGGGGCTATGGAGAGCAGTACGTC.

V and J are TRBV18 and TRBJ1-4; D is perhaps TRBD1 (5 bases). The CDR3 consists of 18 residues. CDR1 and CDR2 from the germline V gene are KGHSH and LQKENI. Trimming took off 6 bases at V and 2 bases at J, with 22 bases between the two ends. CDR3 in DNA: TGTGCCAGCTCCCAGACAGTTCGGGTGGCCGACACTAATGAAAAACTGTTTTTT. Translation: CASSQTVRVADTNEKLFF.

The J gene is TRBJ2-7, the V gene TRBV30; D tentatively reads TRBD1 or TRBD2 (6 bases each). Trimming pared 5 bases from V and 6 bases from J, leaving 8 bases between. Germline assignment: CDR1 GTSNPN and CDR2 SVGIG (reference sequence). The CDR3 has 10 residues. The CDR3 spells CAWGGREQYF. CDR3 DNA sequence: TGTGCCTGGGGGGGGCGCGAGCAGTACTTC.

The rearrangement links TRBV7-9 to TRBJ1-2, with a possible D match to TRBD1 (5 bases). Germline loops: CDR1 SEHNR, CDR2 FQNEAQ (reference sequence). The CDR3 is made up of 13 amino acids. V was shortened by 3 bases and J by 7 bases, with 12 bases between the two germline ends. CDR3 DNA sequence: TGTGCCAGCAGCTTCATGAGGGGCCGTGGCTACACCTTC. It specifies CASSFMRGRGYTF.

The rearrangement joins TRBV14 to TRBJ2-1, with D possibly TRBD2 on 6 matching bases. Looked up from germline, CDR1 is SGHDN and CDR2 is FVKESK. V gave up 1 base and J gave up 10 bases, with 20 bases separating them. The CDR3 is 16 residues long. In DNA form, the CDR3 reads TGTGCCAGCAGCCAAGCGAGGATACCGACTAGTGGCGAGCAGTTCTTC. Translation: CASSQARIPTSGEQFF.

The chain carries TRBV15 and TRBJ2-7, with 7 bases lining up with TRBD2. CDR3 length: 13 residues. Trimming at V came to 0 bases and at J to 6 bases, leaving 2 bases not matched to a gene. Germline CDR1 reads LNHNV; CDR2 reads YYDKDF (reference sequence). The CDR3 DNA reads as TGTGCCACCAGCAGAGATTGGGGGGGCGAGCAGTACGTC. Its translation: CATSRDWGGEQYV.

The chain carries TRBV4-3 and TRBJ1-2; D remains ambiguous. The CDR3 has 13 residues. V gave up 4 bases and J gave up 2 bases, with 8 bases separating them. Germline values: CDR1 LGHNA, CDR2 YSLEER. CDR3 residues: CASSPTENYGYTF. For the CDR3, the DNA is TGCGCCAGCAGCCCCACAGAGAACTATGGCTACACCTTC.

The V gene is TRBV18, the J gene TRBJ1-1; a possible D gene is TRBD1 (6 bases). Looked up from germline, CDR1 is KGHSH and CDR2 is LQKENI. V lost 0 bases to trimming and J lost 4 bases, with 9 bases between them. The CDR3 runs to 14 residues. The CDR3: CASSPPGGATEAFF. The DNA for the CDR3 is TGTGCCAGCTCACCACCGGGGGGGGCCACTGAAGCTTTCTTT.